This TCR beta chain was found in a study of shared clonotypes between healthy human individuals. Study conclusions and caveats: Generally, naive subsets came out with larger estimated richness than memory subsets. Shared clonotypes across all four donors exceeded non-shared ones in generation probability.

Of note for this clone: Its specificity is not known.

Some clones are missing from TCRdb's copy, which holds only in-frame ones; the method was immunoSEQ multiplex PCR. The profile shows over 150,000 clones, approximately 60% of them singletons. Memory CD4+ cells were the fraction left after CD45RA+ naive selection. The V gene lost 0 bases and the J gene lost 7 bases, with 10 bases spanning the gap. Germline V CDR1 and CDR2: MRHNA, SNTAGT. This CDR3 contains 14 residues. The rearrangement links TRBV6-4 to TRBJ2-1; maybe TRBD2 (5 bases). Specimen: memory CD4+ T cells sorted from blood. Specified subset: CD45RA-negative fraction. This TCR was recovered from a man in his thirties or forties in good health. The CDR3 sequence: CASSDSGSNNEQFF. The CDR3 bases are TGTGCCAGCAGTGACTCAGGGAGTAATAATGAGCAGTTCTTC.